Below are 22 T cell receptor beta chains sequenced from a single sample in a study of T cells in Graves' hyperthyroidism and ophthalmopathy. Amplified TCR beta CDR3 regions derived from RNA transcripts. The HTBI primer set drove a first-round RT-PCR of the TCR CDR3. One entry per CDR3 protein, called by TCRdb with MiXCR from the multiplex PCR reads. The repertoire holds 550,000 to 700,000 distinct CDR3 sequences, with 46% as singletons. The sequenced sample consisted of peripheral blood or thyroid tissue (not recorded which). The receptors come from an adult woman with Graves' disease, either hyperthyroidism or ophthalmopathy (not recorded which).

This clonotype was detected ten times or more. The chain combines TRBV10-3 with TRBJ2-7; possibly TRBD1 for D (6 bases). CDR1 is ENHRY and CDR2 is SYGVKD in the germline V gene. The CDR3 totals 14 residues. V was cut by 5 bases and J by 3 bases, with 14 bases left in between. Here the CDR3 DNA reads TGTGCCATCAGTCGGCTCAAAGGGGGCTACGAGCAGTACTTC. It is translated as CAISRLKGGYEQYF.

The rearrangement uses TRBV7-9 and TRBJ2-5; possibly TRBD2 for D (6 bases). CDR3 length: 15 residues. Trimming stripped 0 bases from V and 4 bases from J, with 12 bases between. Germline CDR1 reads SEHNR; CDR2 reads FQNEAQ (reference sequence). The CDR3, as DNA: TGTGCCAGCAGCTTAGCGGGAGGAGGGACAGAGACCCAGTACTTC. It translates to CASSLAGGGTETQYF. Drawing the rest from reference TRBV7-9 and TRBJ2-5, the complete variable domain is DTGVSQNPRHKITKRGQNVTFRCDPISEHNRLYWYRQTLGQGPEFLTYFQNEAQLEKSRLLSDRFSAERPKGSFSTLEIQRTEQGDSAMYLCASSLAGGGTETQYFGPGTRLLVL.

This clonotype was seen ten or more times. The V gene is TRBV11-2, the J gene TRBJ1-3, with no clear D. The CDR3 consists of 12 residues. CDR1 and CDR2 (germline): SGHAT, FQNNGV. The ends were cut back, 7 bases at V and 0 bases at J, with 4 bases in the middle. The CDR3 protein is CASTLSGNTIYF. CDR3 nucleotide sequence: TGTGCCAGCACCCTCTCTGGAAACACCATATATTTT.

The rearrangement joins TRBV20-1 to TRBJ1-2, with TRBD1 matching over 9 bases. The last part of the DNA fits TRBJ2-1 better; the J call may be wrong. Looked up from germline, CDR1 is DFQATT and CDR2 is SNEGSKA (reference sequence). The CDR3 sequence is 13 residues long. The CDR3 here is CSAKPGQGHEQFF. The CDR3 DNA is TGCAGTGCGAAACCGGGACAGGGCCATGAGCAGTTCTTC.

This clonotype was recorded at least ten times. This chain joins TRBV2 and TRBJ2-3; unclear D gene. V was clipped by 3 bases and J by 4 bases, with 8 bases between them. Germline lookup yields CDR1 SNHLY and CDR2 FYNNEI. The length of the CDR3 is 13 residues. The CDR3 protein is CASSEAGSDTQYF. For the CDR3, the DNA is TGTGCCAGCAGTGAGGCCGGGTCAGATACGCAGTATTTT.

The chain joins TRBV6-1 to TRBJ2-5, with 7 bases that match TRBD2. The CDR3 consists of 14 residues. After removal of 8 bases from V and 5 bases from J, the junction contained 11 bases not matched to a gene. Germline V gene data show CDR1 as MNHNS and CDR2 as SASEGT. The CDR3 loop reads CASRLRGMMETQYF. CDR3 bases: TGTGCCAGCCGGCTGCGGGGGATGATGGAGACCCAGTACTTC.

This clonotype was counted many times. The chain combines TRBV20-1 with TRBJ1-3; D is unclear. Germline CDR1 reads DFQATT; CDR2 reads SNEGSKA (reference sequence). The CDR3 is 14 amino acids. Trimming took 0 bases from V and 2 from J, leaving 8 bases between them. The CDR3 sequence is CSAREGGAGNTIYF. CDR3 nucleotides: TGCAGTGCTAGAGAAGGTGGAGCTGGAAACACCATATATTTT.

In this sample, this clonotype turned up many times. The chain is built from TRBV2 and TRBJ2-7, with D maybe TRBD1 (6 bases). V shed 3 bases and J shed 5 bases, with 14 bases lying between them. The germline V gene has CDR1 SNHLY and CDR2 FYNNEI. This CDR3 has 14 amino acids. The CDR3 DNA sequence: TGTGCCAGCAGTGAGAGGCAGGGGTTTGACGAGCAGTACTTC. This sequence encodes CASSERQGFDEQYF. Combining the CDR3 with reference TRBV2 and TRBJ2-7 gives the whole variable domain EPEVTQTPSHQVTQMGQEVILRCVPISNHLYFYWYRQILGQKVEFLVSFYNNEISEKSEIFDDQFSVERPDGSNFTLKIRSTKLEDSAMYFCASSERQGFDEQYFGPGTRLTVT.

V gene TRBV7-9 combines with J gene TRBJ2-7; D unresolved. Germline V gene lookup returns CDR1 SEHNR and CDR2 FQNEAQ (reference sequence). The V gene lost 5 bases and the J gene lost 6 bases, with 17 bases spanning the gap. There are 14 residues in the CDR3. CDR3 region: CASSPPGVAREQYF. Here the CDR3 DNA reads TGTGCCAGCAGCCCCCCCGGTGTGGCGCGCGAGCAGTACTTC.

This clonotype was found a few times. The rearrangement links TRBV9 to TRBJ2-7; the match to TRBD1 covers 8 bases. Germline lookup yields CDR1 SGDLS and CDR2 YYNGEE. With V trimmed by 3 bases and J by 2 bases, 13 bases remained unmatched. The CDR3 loop spans 17 amino acids. This CDR3 is CASSGDGTGVVAYEQYF. The CDR3 DNA sequence: TGTGCCAGCAGCGGAGATGGGACAGGCGTGGTCGCCTACGAGCAGTACTTC.

The chain couples TRBV14 to TRBJ1-1; TRBD1 might be the D (5 bases). This CDR3 is 13 amino acids long. Germline V lookup: CDR1 SGHDN, CDR2 FVKESK. V lost 1 base and J 6 bases, leaving 9 bases between the germline ends. The chain's CDR3 is CASSQVRGAEAFF. The CDR3 nucleotides are TGTGCCAGCAGCCAAGTTAGGGGAGCTGAAGCTTTCTTT.

The J gene is TRBJ1-6, the V gene TRBV9, with TRBD1 matching over 8 bases. The CDR3 has 15 amino acids. Germline CDR1 is SGDLS and CDR2 is YYNGEE. The ends lost 2 bases at V and 9 bases at J; junction bases unmatched: 7. In DNA, the CDR3 is TGTGCCAGCAGCGTCTCCGGGACAGGTCCTTCACCCCTCCACTTT. Encoded protein: CASSVSGTGPSPLHF.

J is TRBJ1-6 and V is TRBV7-2; D remains unclear. CDR1 and CDR2 from the germline V gene are SGHTA and FQGNSA. V was pared by 8 bases and J by 7 bases, with 15 bases between. There are 14 residues in the CDR3. This CDR3 reads CASSPPTGNSPLHF. Written as DNA, the CDR3 is TGTGCCAGCTCACCACCGACGGGGAATTCACCCCTCCACTTT.

Worth noting for this clonotype: Possible read error: a much larger clone is one base away. The chain joins TRBV10-3 to TRBJ2-5; the D gene is possibly TRBD1 (6 bases). Germline CDR1 reads ENHRY; CDR2 reads SYGVKD. The CDR3 totals 14 residues. V was pared by 5 bases and J by 4 bases, with 14 bases between. This CDR3 is CAISLEGVVETQYF. Written as DNA, the CDR3 is TGTGCCATCAGTTTAGAGGGGGTAGTAGAGACCCAGTACTTC.

The CDR3 DNA is TGTGCCAGCAGCTTAAACCCCGGGACAGGGAACACTGAAGCTTTCTTT. Translating it yields CASSLNPGTGNTEAFF. This sequence joins TRBV7-9 and TRBJ1-1, with 8 bases identical to TRBD1. The germline V gene encodes CDR1 SEHNR and CDR2 FQNEAQ (reference sequence). The CDR3 sequence is 16 residues long. Losses at the gene ends were 2 bases for V and 1 base for J; bases not matched to a gene: 6.

This chain links TRBV19 with TRBJ2-2, with unresolved D. V was clipped by 6 bases and J by 4 bases, with 12 bases between them. The CDR3 is made up of 14 amino acids. The germline V gene encodes CDR1 LNHDA and CDR2 SQIVND (reference sequence). CDR3 sequence (DNA): TGTGCCAGTAGCCAAACGGACGGCACCGGGGAGCTGTTTTTT. This encodes CASSQTDGTGELFF.

This clonotype occurred a few times. V gene TRBV2 combines with J gene TRBJ2-1; no clear D gene. The germline CDR1 and CDR2 sequences are SNHLY and FYNNEI. V lost 7 bases, J lost 8 bases, and 6 bases lay in between. The CDR3 runs to 10 residues. The CDR3 spells CASKIYEQFF. CDR3 DNA: TGTGCCAGCAAAATCTATGAGCAGTTCTTC.

This clonotype was observed many times. The rearrangement uses TRBV4-2 and TRBJ1-1; D is undetermined. V shed 1 base and J shed 1 base, with 10 bases lying between them. Per the germline V gene, CDR1 is LGHNA and CDR2 is YNFKEQ. CDR3 size: 15 residues. DNA of the CDR3: TGTGCCAGCAGCCAAGTTGCGGCGGAGAACACTGAAGCTTTCTTT. It yields the protein CASSQVAAENTEAFF.

V usage is TRBV7-3 and J usage is TRBJ1-2; D not certain. V was cut by 1 base and J by 3 bases, with 15 bases left in between. This CDR3 comprises 16 residues. CDR1 SGHTA and CDR2 FQGTGA come from the germline V gene. This chain's CDR3 is CASSLRVETKDYGYTF. CDR3 in DNA: TGTGCCAGCAGCTTAAGGGTTGAAACGAAAGACTATGGCTACACCTTC. Complete variable domain (other parts from reference TRBV7-3 and TRBJ1-2): GAGVSQTPSNKVTEKGKYVELRCDPISGHTALYWYRQSLGQGPEFLIYFQGTGAADDSGLPNDRFFAVRPEGSVSTLKIQRTERGDSAVYLCASSLRVETKDYGYTFGSGTRLTVV.

Turning to this clonotype: One end of the junction does not line up with germline, which may come from a read error. The chain has TRBV5-1 and TRBJ1-2; D is ambiguous. The V gene's germline CDR1 is SGHRS and CDR2 YFSETQ. This CDR3 region has 18 residues. The CDR3, as DNA: TGTGCCAGCAGCTTAGCGCCCTTGGCGGGCGAATACAACTATGGCTACACCTTC. Protein sequence: CASSLAPLAGEYNYGYTF.

This clonotype was seen more than once but under ten times. In DNA, the CDR3 is TGTGCCACCAGCTTGAGGGTTGGGGAAAAACTGTTTTTT. It translates to CATSLRVGEKLFF. The V and J genes are TRBV15 and TRBJ1-4; D gene ambiguous. Per germline, CDR1 LNHNV and CDR2 YYDKDF (reference sequence). Between the trimmed V and J ends, which lost 5 bases and 8 bases, there was a span of 12 bases. The CDR3 extends over 13 amino acids.

The CDR3 sequence: CASSVRTSGYSYEQYF. The CDR3 coding sequence is TGTGCCAGCAGTGTTAGGACTAGCGGGTACTCCTACGAGCAGTACTTC. The chain has TRBV6-1 and TRBJ2-7, with 11 bases identical to TRBD2. This CDR3 is built from 16 residues. Germline CDR1 reads MNHNS; CDR2 reads SASEGT. J lost 0 bases, V lost 4 bases, and 5 bases had no gene match.